This entry lists 22 T cell receptor beta chains sequenced from one sample in a study of T cells in Graves' hyperthyroidism and ophthalmopathy. RNA transcripts served as the template for amplifying TCR beta CDR3 regions. The TCR CDR3 first-round RT-PCR relied on the HTBI primer set. TCRdb fed the multiplex PCR reads into MiXCR, producing one record per CDR3 protein. The data show roughly 570,000 distinct CDR3 sequences, with around 14% seen just once and approximately 7.4% held by the top ten. Material: blood. The receptors were gathered from a woman in her twenties or thirties with Graves' hyperthyroidism.

The chain links TRBV4-2 to TRBJ2-5; 7 bases align to TRBD2. The CDR3 spans 17 residues. Germline V lookup: CDR1 LGHNA, CDR2 YNFKEQ. The V and J ends lost 1 base and 1 base, in that order; junction bases with no gene match: 9. DNA for the CDR3: TGTGCCAGCAGCCAAGGGGCGGGGGACCTCATCCAAGAGACCCAGTACTTC. Its protein is CASSQGAGDLIQETQYF.

In this sample, this clonotype turned up a few times. The CDR3: CSARSPGTSGRHTQYF. In nucleotides, the CDR3 is TGCAGTGCTAGATCACCCGGGACTAGCGGGAGACATACGCAGTATTTT. The chain combines TRBV20-1 with TRBJ2-3; 14 nucleotides line up with TRBD2. In germline, CDR1 is DFQATT, CDR2 SNEGSKA (reference sequence). V lost 2 bases, J lost 7 bases, and 8 bases stayed unmatched. CDR3 size: 16 residues.

This clonotype was found many times. This rearrangement joins TRBV5-1 to TRBJ2-7; 8 bases align to TRBD1. From germline, CDR1 is SGHRS and CDR2 YFSETQ. The CDR3 consists of 15 residues. V lost 0 bases and J lost 3; bases outside the gene matches: 5. In DNA form, the CDR3 reads TGCGCCAGCAGCTTGGACGGACAGGGACTCTACGAGCAGTACTTC. Protein sequence: CASSLDGQGLYEQYF.

The table lists this clonotype with many counts. The V gene is TRBV2, the J gene TRBJ2-3; D is uncertain. This CDR3 is 14 amino acids long. Deletions cut 6 bases from V and 2 bases from J, with 12 bases between. CDR1 is SNHLY and CDR2 is FYNNEI in the germline V gene. CDR3: CASSAVGITDTQYF. CDR3 nucleotides: TGTGCCAGCAGCGCGGTTGGGATCACAGATACGCAGTATTTT.

This clonotype has a count of ten or more. The V and J genes are TRBV30 and TRBJ2-5, with 14 nucleotides matching TRBD2. The length of the CDR3 is 15 residues. The V gene's germline CDR1 is GTSNPN and CDR2 SVGIG (reference sequence). V lost 1 base and J lost 5; bases outside the gene matches: 3. The CDR3 protein is CAWSAWTSGRETQYF. CDR3 coding DNA: TGTGCCTGGAGTGCCTGGACTAGCGGGAGGGAGACCCAGTACTTC.

This clonotype was seen repeatedly, ten times or more. The J gene is TRBJ1-1, the V gene TRBV2; D uncertain. CDR3 length: 14 residues. Per germline, CDR1 SNHLY and CDR2 FYNNEI. Trimming shortened V by 10 bases and J by 4 bases, and 19 bases separated the two germline ends. DNA of the CDR3: TGTGCCATCTACGAAGCGGGGTTGGGCACTGAAGCTTTCTTT. This gives the protein CAIYEAGLGTEAFF.

This sequence joins TRBV4-1 and TRBJ2-7; D assignment may be TRBD1 or TRBD2 (5 bases each). CDR1 MGHRA and CDR2 YSYEKL come from the germline V gene. The V end lost 0 bases, the J end lost 11 bases, and 14 bases lay between the germline ends. The CDR3 sequence is 13 residues long. This chain's CDR3 is CASSQDRGWREYF. CDR3 coding DNA: TGCGCCAGCAGCCAAGATCGGGGCTGGCGAGAGTACTTC.

This clonotype has at least ten counts. V gene TRBV11-2 combines with J gene TRBJ2-5, with D possibly TRBD2 on 5 matching bases. Trimming removed 2 bases at V and 4 bases at J, with 11 bases between. CDR3 length equals 14 residues. Per the germline V gene, CDR1 is SGHAT and CDR2 is FQNNGV. The CDR3 protein is CASSLKLASETQYF. In DNA form, the CDR3 reads TGTGCCAGCAGCTTAAAATTAGCGTCAGAGACCCAGTACTTC.

This clonotype was seen many times. J is TRBJ2-7 and V is TRBV27, with D perhaps TRBD2 (6 bases). The germline V and J ends were trimmed by 6 bases and 2 bases, with 17 bases remaining between them. This CDR3 comprises 15 residues. Germline V gene lookup returns CDR1 MNHEY and CDR2 SMNVEV (reference sequence). In DNA form, the CDR3 reads TGTGCCAGCAGACTCACCGGGACTCTAACCTACGAGCAGTACTTC. Translating it yields CASRLTGTLTYEQYF.

V and J are TRBV2 and TRBJ2-7, with D possibly TRBD1 on 5 matching bases. Germline V CDR1 and CDR2: SNHLY, FYNNEI. Trimming stripped 3 bases from V and 4 bases from J, with 13 bases between. CDR3 length equals 14 residues. The CDR3 DNA reads TGTGCCAGCAGTGAGCCAGGGCTGCCTTACGAGCAGTACTTC. Protein: CASSEPGLPYEQYF.

This clonotype was counted at least ten times. The V and J genes are TRBV20-1 and TRBJ2-3, with D possibly being TRBD2 (6 bases). Germline loops: CDR1 DFQATT, CDR2 SNEGSKA (reference sequence). This CDR3 spans 16 amino acids. V gave up 4 bases and J gave up 0 bases, with 17 bases separating them. The CDR3 bases are TGCAGTGCTACCAAGGGGACTCTTTATAGCACAGATACGCAGTATTTT. Translated: CSATKGTLYSTDTQYF.

This clonotype occurred many times. The rearrangement links TRBV2 to TRBJ2-2; possible D gene TRBD2, 6 bases. The CDR3 loop spans 18 amino acids. Germline values: CDR1 SNHLY, CDR2 FYNNEI. Trimming pared 6 bases from V and 1 base from J, leaving 21 bases between. The CDR3 DNA follows: TGTGCCAGCAGGGCCGACCTAGAGGGGACTCTGAACACCGGGGAGCTGTTTTTT. It encodes CASRADLEGTLNTGELFF.

This clonotype was recorded a few times. The J gene is TRBJ1-6, the V gene TRBV20-1, with 10 bases that match TRBD1. This CDR3 comprises 16 residues. The trim removed 3 bases at V and 4 bases at J, leaving 6 bases unmatched. The germline gives CDR1 DFQATT, CDR2 SNEGSKA (reference sequence). The CDR3 is CSASSDRGPYNSPLHF. CDR3 in DNA: TGCAGTGCTAGTTCCGACAGGGGGCCGTATAATTCACCCCTCCACTTT.

This clonotype was counted a single time. The chain is built from TRBV6-2 or TRBV6-3 and TRBJ2-4, with a possible D match to TRBD2 (6 bases). V lost 6 bases and J 5 bases, leaving 20 bases between the germline ends. This CDR3 has 16 residues. Germline V CDR1 and CDR2: MNHEY, SVGEGT. The CDR3 spells CASRKRVGRHQNIQYF. CDR3 DNA sequence: TGTGCCAGCAGGAAAAGAGTGGGGAGGCACCAAAACATTCAGTACTTC.

This clonotype was picked up many times. The rearrangement links TRBV3-1 to TRBJ2-7; D is uncertain. The germline V gene has CDR1 LGHDT and CDR2 YNNKEL (reference sequence). This CDR3 has 15 residues. The germline V and J ends were trimmed by 0 bases and 2 bases, with 11 bases remaining between them. The CDR3 here is CASSQDLAITYEQYF. The DNA of the CDR3 is TGTGCCAGCAGCCAAGATTTAGCAATTACCTACGAGCAGTACTTC.

This clonotype came up many times. The chain joins TRBV6-1 to TRBJ2-7; 8 bases line up with TRBD1. V lost 7 bases, J lost 4 bases, and 9 bases stayed unmatched. Germline-derived CDR1 and CDR2 are MNHNS and SASEGT. The CDR3 has 14 residues. The CDR3 nucleotides read TGTGCCAGCAAGTGGCAGGGGGCCTGGTACGAGCAGTACTTC. Protein: CASKWQGAWYEQYF.

The rearrangement joins TRBV6-1 to TRBJ1-3; D may be TRBD1 (6 bases). CDR1 MNHNS and CDR2 SASEGT come from the germline V gene. This CDR3 has 15 amino acids. Deletions cut 6 bases from V and 0 bases from J, with 12 bases between. CDR3: CASRTAGVSGNTIYF. CDR3 nucleotide sequence: TGTGCCAGCAGGACCGCAGGGGTCTCTGGAAACACCATATATTTT.

In this sample, this clonotype turned up many times. The chain combines TRBV7-3 with TRBJ2-7; 14 bases match TRBD2. The CDR3 sequence is 15 residues long. V was pared by 7 bases and J by 7 bases, with 9 bases of the junction left unmatched. The germline V gene has CDR1 SGHTA and CDR2 FQGTGA. The DNA of the CDR3 is TGTGCCAGCATGACAACGGGACTAGCGGGAGTTGAGCAGTACTTC. It is translated as CASMTTGLAGVEQYF.

This clonotype was counted many times. The chain joins TRBV20-1 to TRBJ2-3; D is possibly TRBD2 (5 bases). Germline CDR1 and CDR2: DFQATT and SNEGSKA (reference sequence). The CDR3 has 14 residues. The V end lost 6 bases, the J end lost 6 bases, and 19 bases lay between the germline ends. This CDR3 reads CSAMPISGMDTQYF. The DNA for the CDR3 is TGCAGTGCCATGCCAATCTCGGGGATGGATACGCAGTATTTT.

The sample holds many counts of this clonotype. The chain uses TRBV7-2 and TRBJ2-1; the D gene is possibly TRBD1 (6 bases). Trimming removed 2 bases from V and 9 bases from J, with 14 bases in between. Germline V gene data show CDR1 as SGHTA and CDR2 as FQGNSA. CDR3 length equals 14 residues. CDR3 amino acids: CASSLNVGAGEQFF. The CDR3 DNA sequence: TGTGCCAGCAGCTTAAATGTGGGGGCGGGTGAGCAGTTCTTC.

The rearrangement uses TRBV20-1 and TRBJ2-1; 8 bases match TRBD2. This CDR3 comprises 14 residues. The germline gives CDR1 DFQATT, CDR2 SNEGSKA (reference sequence). Trimming took 3 bases from V and 5 from J; bases not matched to a gene: 6. DNA for the CDR3: TGCAGTGCTAGGGTAGCGGGAACGCACAATGAGCAGTTCTTC. Translated, it gives CSARVAGTHNEQFF.

This clonotype was picked up many times. The chain carries TRBV11-2 and TRBJ2-7; 9 bases align to TRBD2. CDR1 and CDR2 (germline): SGHAT, FQNNGV. CDR3 size: 17 residues. The ends lost 3 bases at V and 6 bases at J; junction bases unmatched: 15. In DNA, the CDR3 is TGTGCCAGCAGCTTTATCATGGCGGGAGGGCCGATGGGCGAGCAGTACTTC. It encodes CASSFIMAGGPMGEQYF.